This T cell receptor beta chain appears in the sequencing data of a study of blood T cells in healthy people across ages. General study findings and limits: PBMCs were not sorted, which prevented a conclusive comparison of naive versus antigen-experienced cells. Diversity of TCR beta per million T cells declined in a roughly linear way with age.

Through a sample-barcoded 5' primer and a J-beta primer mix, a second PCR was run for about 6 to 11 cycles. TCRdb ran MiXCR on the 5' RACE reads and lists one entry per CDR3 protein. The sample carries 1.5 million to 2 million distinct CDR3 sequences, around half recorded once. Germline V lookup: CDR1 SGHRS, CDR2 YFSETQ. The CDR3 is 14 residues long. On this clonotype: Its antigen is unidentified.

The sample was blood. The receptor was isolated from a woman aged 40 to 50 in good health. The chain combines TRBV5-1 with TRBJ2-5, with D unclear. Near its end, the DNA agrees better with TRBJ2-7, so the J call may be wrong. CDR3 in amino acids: CASRENLSLGEQYF. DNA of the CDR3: TGCGCCAGCAGGGAGAATTTAAGTTTAGGCGAGCAGTACTTC.